This TCR beta chain was identified in a study of identical twins. A single record per CDR3 protein comes from TCRdb applying MiXCR to the 5' RACE reads. This table has some 1,700,000 distinct CDR3 sequences, about 32% appearing once. CDR3 length: 15 amino acids. Trimming pared 3 bases from V and 6 bases from J, leaving 15 bases between. Germline loops: CDR1 MDHEN, CDR2 SYDVKM. Sequencing input: cord blood. This clonotype was sampled from a newborn girl in good health. The chain employs TRBV28 and TRBJ1-5; D unresolved. CDR3: CASSFPLRRAQPQHF. DNA of the CDR3: TGTGCCAGCAGTTTTCCCCTGAGGAGGGCTCAGCCCCAGCATTTT.